Below, 8 T cell receptor beta chains from the same sample are listed, as sequenced in a study of CD8 T cells in Susac syndrome. RNA in amounts of roughly 0.45 to 1 ug was reverse transcribed with random hexamers. In TCRdb, the immunoSEQ multiplex PCR reads were re-called with MiXCR into one record per CDR3 protein. This table holds approximately 200,000 distinct CDR3 sequences, more than 90% found once. The sample was CD4+ T cells from PBMCs. The receptors stem from a human donor with multiple sclerosis.

This chain uses TRBV6-2 or TRBV6-3 with TRBJ1-5, with D perhaps TRBD1 (6 bases). CDR3 size: 13 residues. Germline values: CDR1 MNHEY, CDR2 SVGEGT. V lost 8 bases and J lost 6, with 14 bases in between. This CDR3 is CASGGRMSQPQHF. The CDR3 DNA reads TGTGCCAGCGGGGGGCGCATGAGTCAGCCCCAGCATTTT.

The chain has TRBV29-1 and TRBJ1-3, with 8 bases identical to TRBD1. Germline loops: CDR1 SQVTM, CDR2 ANQGSEA. This CDR3 has 15 residues. Trimming at V came to 6 bases and at J to 2 bases, leaving 9 bases not matched to a gene. This CDR3 is CSVMNRGKAGNTIYF. As DNA, the CDR3 is TGCAGCGTCATGAACAGGGGGAAGGCTGGAAACACCATATATTTT.

V usage is TRBV25-1 and J usage is TRBJ1-1, with 9 positions matching TRBD1. The CDR3 is 14 amino acids. V shed 3 bases, J shed 11 bases, and the junction held 10 bases outside the gene matches. CDR1 and CDR2 (germline): MGHDK, SYGVNS. This chain's CDR3 is CASSDPRQGVRAFF. The CDR3 bases are TGTGCCAGCAGTGACCCCAGACAGGGGGTGAGGGCTTTCTTT.

This chain uses TRBV6-6 with TRBJ1-1; 8 nucleotides agree with TRBD1. This CDR3 has 12 residues. Trimming at V came to 11 bases and at J to 8 bases, leaving 10 bases not matched to a gene. Per the germline V gene, CDR1 is MNHNY and CDR2 is SVGAGI (reference sequence). DNA for the CDR3: TGTGCCTCCCAGGGGGCTGTAACCGAAGCTTTCTTT. This translates into CASQGAVTEAFF.

The V gene is TRBV29-1, the J gene TRBJ2-3, with D perhaps matching TRBD1 (6 bases). The ends were cut back, 6 bases at V and 4 bases at J, with 11 bases in the middle. This CDR3 comprises 12 residues. The germline V gene encodes CDR1 SQVTM and CDR2 ANQGSEA. The chain's CDR3 is CSVEQGADTQYF. The CDR3 DNA reads as TGCAGCGTGGAACAGGGAGCAGATACGCAGTATTTT.

The chain uses TRBV3-1 and TRBJ1-1, with a tentative D call TRBD1 (5 bases). V was cut by 4 bases and J by 0 bases, with 9 bases left in between. Germline values: CDR1 LGHDT, CDR2 YNNKEL (reference sequence). The CDR3 runs 14 residues. DNA for the CDR3: TGTGCCAGCAGCCCGACAGCCTTGAACACTGAAGCTTTCTTT. Protein product: CASSPTALNTEAFF.

The V and J genes are TRBV3-1 and TRBJ2-5; weak D call: TRBD2 (6 bases). The CDR3 extends over 16 amino acids. Trimming took 0 bases from V and 5 from J, leaving 16 bases between them. CDR1 is LGHDT and CDR2 is YNNKEL in the germline V gene (reference sequence). CDR3 in DNA: TGTGCCAGCAGCCAAGATCGGCACCTGCGGGGCGAGACCCAGTACTTC. Its protein product is CASSQDRHLRGETQYF.

There are a few counts of this clonotype. This sequence joins TRBV20-1 and TRBJ2-7; D is undetermined. CDR1 and CDR2 from the germline V gene are DFQATT and SNEGSKA (reference sequence). Trimming took 1 base from V and 5 from J, leaving 6 bases between them. This CDR3 is 11 amino acids long. In DNA, the CDR3 is TGCAGTGCTAGAGTTGTAAACGAGCAGTACTTC. It codes for CSARVVNEQYF.